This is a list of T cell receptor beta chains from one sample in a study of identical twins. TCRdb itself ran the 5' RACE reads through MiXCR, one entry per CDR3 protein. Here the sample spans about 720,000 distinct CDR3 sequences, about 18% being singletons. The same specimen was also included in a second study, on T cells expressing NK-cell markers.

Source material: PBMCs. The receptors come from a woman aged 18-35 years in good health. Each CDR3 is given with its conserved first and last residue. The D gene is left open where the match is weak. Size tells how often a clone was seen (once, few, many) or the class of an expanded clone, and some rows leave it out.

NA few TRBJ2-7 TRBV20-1 CSARTSLSYEQYF TGCAGTGCTAGGACGAGTCTCTCCTACGAGCAGTACTTC
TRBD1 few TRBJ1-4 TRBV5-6 CASSLSGQGLPDEKLFF TGTGCCAGCAGCTTGTCGGGACAGGGGCTCCCTGATGAAAAACTGTTTTTT
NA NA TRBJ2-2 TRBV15 CATSRGVPNTGELFF TGTGCCACCAGCCGAGGAGTTCCGAACACCGGGGAGCTGTTTTTT
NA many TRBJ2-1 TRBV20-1 CSARDYGNSYNEQFF TGCAGTGCTAGAGATTATGGTAATTCCTACAATGAGCAGTTCTTC
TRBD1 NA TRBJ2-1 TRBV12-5 CASGGQGIPTEQFF TGTGCTAGTGGCGGACAGGGCATCCCCACTGAGCAGTTCTTC
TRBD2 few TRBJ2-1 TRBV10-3 CAISAQLAGHNEQFF TGTGCCATCAGTGCTCAGCTAGCGGGGCACAATGAGCAGTTCTTC
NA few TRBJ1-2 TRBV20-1 CSASTRIYGYTF TGCAGTGCTAGCACGAGAATCTATGGCTACACCTTC
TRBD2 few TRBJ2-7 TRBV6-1 CASSRGLAGGSHEQYF TGTGCCAGCAGTCGCGGACTAGCGGGAGGGTCTCACGAGCAGTACTTC
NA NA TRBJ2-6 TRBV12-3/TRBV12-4 CASSLSPRGTNVLTF TGTGCCAGCAGTCTTTCGCCTCGGGGTACCAACGTCCTGACTTTC
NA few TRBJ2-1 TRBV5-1 CASSLDGNGEQFF TGCGCCAGCAGCTTGGATGGGAATGGCGAGCAGTTCTTC
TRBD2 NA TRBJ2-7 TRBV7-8 CASSLLGRANEQYF TGTGCCAGCAGCTTACTCGGGAGGGCCAACGAGCAGTACTTC
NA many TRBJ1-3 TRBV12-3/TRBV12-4 CASRSGFSGNTIYF TGTGCCAGCCGATCCGGATTTTCTGGAAACACCATATATTTT
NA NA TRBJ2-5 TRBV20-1 CSARGSSDGRGETQYF TGCAGTGCTAGAGGATCGTCGGACGGGCGGGGAGAGACCCAGTACTTC
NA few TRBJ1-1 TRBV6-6 CASSYSKRLKAFF TGTGCCAGCAGTTACTCGAAACGGCTCAAAGCTTTCTTT
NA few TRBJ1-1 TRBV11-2 CASSSTGLHFGAFF TGTGCCAGCAGCTCTACAGGCCTACACTTTGGAGCTTTCTTT
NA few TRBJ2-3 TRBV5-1 CASSLQHTDTQYF TGCGCCAGCAGCTTGCAGCACACAGATACGCAGTATTTT
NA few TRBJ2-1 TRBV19 CAAGRSSYNEQFF TGTGCCGCAGGTCGGAGCTCCTACAATGAGCAGTTCTTC
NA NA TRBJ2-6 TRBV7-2 CASSLLSSGAGANVLTF TGTGCCAGCAGCTTATTATCGTCGGGGGCTGGGGCCAACGTCCTGACTTTC
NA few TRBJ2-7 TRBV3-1 CASSQESGGAYEQYF TGTGCCAGCAGCCAAGAATCGGGCGGGGCCTACGAGCAGTACTTC
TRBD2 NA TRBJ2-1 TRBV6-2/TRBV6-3 CASSRSLSSGSSYNEQFF TGTGCCAGCAGCCGGTCACTTTCTAGCGGAAGCTCCTACAATGAGCAGTTCTTC
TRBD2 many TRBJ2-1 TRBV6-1 CASSPGTSNRVSSYNEQFF TGTGCCAGCAGCCCCGGGACTAGCAATAGGGTAAGCTCCTACAATGAGCAGTTCTTC
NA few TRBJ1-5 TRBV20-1 CSASRGAGQPQHF TGCAGTGCTAGTCGGGGGGCAGGGCAGCCCCAGCATTTT
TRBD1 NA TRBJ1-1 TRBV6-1 CASNPDRGNTEAFF TGTGCCAGCAACCCGGACAGGGGGAACACTGAAGCTTTCTTT
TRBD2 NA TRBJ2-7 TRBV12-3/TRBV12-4 CASTLLAGPYEQYF TGTGCCAGCACCCTACTAGCGGGGCCCTACGAGCAGTACTTC
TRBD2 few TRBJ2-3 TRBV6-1 CASTPGLAGGTDTQYF TGTGCCAGCACCCCTGGACTAGCGGGGGGCACAGATACGCAGTATTTT
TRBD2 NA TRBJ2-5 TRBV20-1 CSARLGGETQYF TGCAGTGCTAGACTGGGGGGGGAGACCCAGTACTTC
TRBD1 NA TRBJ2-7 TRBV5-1 CASSTGQLVYEQYF TGCGCCAGCAGCACGGGACAGTTAGTTTACGAGCAGTACTTC
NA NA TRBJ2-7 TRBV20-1 CSASVGGRSPYEQYF TGCAGTGCCTCTGTAGGTGGGAGGAGCCCCTACGAGCAGTACTTC
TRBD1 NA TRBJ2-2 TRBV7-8 CASIIPGQGNTGELFF TGTGCCAGCATCATACCCGGACAGGGGAACACCGGGGAGCTGTTTTTT
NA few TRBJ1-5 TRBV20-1 CSARDVGIHQPQHF TGCAGTGCTAGGGACGTGGGGATCCACCAGCCCCAGCATTTT
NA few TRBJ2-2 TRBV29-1 CSVPDRNTGELFF TGCAGCGTCCCGGACAGGAACACCGGGGAGCTGTTTTTT
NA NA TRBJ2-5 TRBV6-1 CASRRRKQETQYF TGTGCCAGCAGAAGACGGAAACAAGAGACCCAGTACTTC
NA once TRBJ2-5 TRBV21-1 CASSSVGIGETQYF TGTGCCAGCAGCTCGGTGGGAATCGGTGAGACCCAGTACTTC
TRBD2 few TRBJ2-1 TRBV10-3 CASAPTSGSPNEQFF TGTGCCTCCGCGCCGACTAGCGGGAGCCCCAATGAGCAGTTCTTC
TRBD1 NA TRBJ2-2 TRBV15 CATSLGQGRTGELFF TGTGCCACCAGCCTGGGACAGGGGCGGACCGGGGAGCTGTTTTTT
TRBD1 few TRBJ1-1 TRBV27 CASEHRYRGPNTEAFF TGTGCCAGCGAACACCGATACAGGGGACCGAACACTGAAGCTTTCTTT
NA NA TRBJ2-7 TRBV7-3 CASSLTAGVSYEQYF TGTGCCAGCAGCTTAACTGCAGGGGTAAGCTACGAGCAGTACTTC
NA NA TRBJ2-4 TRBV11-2 CASSFGYMRGAAKNIQYF TGTGCCAGCAGCTTTGGGTATATGCGGGGAGCGGCCAAAAACATTCAGTACTTC
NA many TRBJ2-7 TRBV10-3 CAIKLSDSSYEQYF TGTGCCATCAAGTTGTCAGACAGCTCCTACGAGCAGTACTTC
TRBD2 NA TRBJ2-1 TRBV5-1 CASSILAGVPSNEQFF TGCGCCAGCAGCATCCTAGCGGGGGTCCCCTCCAATGAGCAGTTCTTC